A selection of T cell receptor beta chains follows, all from one sample in a study of neurological immune-mediated disorders. TCRdb recomputed calls from the 5' RACE reads with MiXCR, one row per CDR3 protein. This sample has around 41,000 distinct CDR3 sequences, with 13% to 15% found just once. Material: CD4+ T cells from blood. Source of these receptors: a woman in her sixties or seventies with HTLV-1-associated myelopathy (HAM/TSP). The CDR3 runs from the conserved cysteine through the conserved F or W. The D gene is left open where the match is weak. Only some rows state a clone size, as once, few, many or a class for expanded clones.

TRBJ2-2 | TRBV2 | TRBD1 | many | TGTGCCAGCAGTGAAGTGGGGACAGGGGGTCTTAGATCCGGGGAGCTGTTTTTT | CASSEVGTGGLRSGELFF
TRBJ1-1 | TRBV6-5 | TRBD1 | many | TGTGCCAGCAGACCCGACAGGGAAAGGAACACTGAAGCTTTCTTT | CASRPDRERNTEAFF
TRBJ2-7 | TRBV5-1 | - | many | TGCGCCAGCAGCTTGGTCGGGGACTACGAGCAGTACTTC | CASSLVGDYEQYF
TRBJ1-5 | TRBV20-1 | - | many | TGCAGTGCTAGCCGGGCAGGGCCGGACGTTAGCAATCAGCCCCAGCATTTT | CSASRAGPDVSNQPQHF
TRBJ2-1 | TRBV7-8 | - | many | TGTGCCAGCAGCTTAGGTACTGAATTCAATGAGCAGTTCTTC | CASSLGTEFNEQFF
TRBJ2-2 | TRBV5-1 | - | - | TGCGCCAGCAGCTTGGTTCGGCCGAACACCGGGGAGCTGTTTTTT | CASSLVRPNTGELFF
TRBJ2-1 | TRBV20-1 | TRBD2 | many | TGCAGTGCTAGAGGGACCCTAGCGGGGGGTTCCTTCTCCTACAGAGAGCAGTTCTTC | CSARGTLAGGSFSYREQFF
TRBJ2-1 | TRBV20-1 | TRBD2 | - | TGCAGTGCTACCCCAGGACTAGCGGCCCCTTACAATGAGCAGTTCTTC | CSATPGLAAPYNEQFF
TRBJ2-7 | TRBV14 | - | many | TGTGCCAGCAGCCAAGGAGCCTTCGTGGGCGAGCAGTACTTC | CASSQGAFVGEQYF
TRBJ2-7 | TRBV5-1 | - | many | TGCGCCAGCAGCTTGGATCCGGGACCCTACGAGCAGTACTTC | CASSLDPGPYEQYF
TRBJ2-7 | TRBV14 | - | once | TGTGCCAGCAGCCATAATAGGTACGAGCAGTACTTC | CASSHNRYEQYF
TRBJ1-1 | TRBV5-1 | TRBD1 | many | TGCGCCAGCAGCTTCAGGGGGCTGAACACTGAAGCTTTCTTT | CASSFRGLNTEAFF
TRBJ1-2 | TRBV10-3 | - | many | TGTGCCATACAAGATCCGACAGGCGTTACCTATGGCTACACCTTC | CAIQDPTGVTYGYTF
TRBJ1-2 | TRBV15 | - | many | TGTGCCACCAGCAGACTTGACAGATCGTCTAACTATGGCTACACCTTC | CATSRLDRSSNYGYTF
TRBJ2-1 | TRBV5-5 | TRBD2 | many | TGTGCCAGCAGCCCCGTCGGGAGCGGGGGAGGCAATGAGCAGTTCTTC | CASSPVGSGGGNEQFF
TRBJ2-3 | TRBV10-3 | TRBD2 | few | TGTGCCATCAGGGGGACCTTGCGGGGGGGCCCTAGCACAGATACGCAGTATTTT | CAIRGTLRGGPSTDTQYF
TRBJ1-5 | TRBV5-1 | - | many | TGCGCCAGCAGCCTGCGACCGGGGCAGCCCCAGCATTTT | CASSLRPGQPQHF
TRBJ1-5 | TRBV5-1 | - | many | TGCGCCAGCAGCCGGGGTGGGGGCGATCAGCCCCAGCATTTT | CASSRGGGDQPQHF
TRBJ1-4 | TRBV4-1 | - | many | TGCGCCAGCAGCCAAACCCAGAGACGTTCAACTAATGAAAAACTGTTTTTT | CASSQTQRRSTNEKLFF
TRBJ2-1 | TRBV5-1 | - | many | TGCGCCAGCAGCCCAAGGGAGGCAGGGGAAGGGAATGAGCAGTTCTTC | CASSPREAGEGNEQFF
TRBJ2-2 | TRBV5-1 | - | - | TGCGCCAACAGCTTCGAGGGGGTGAGCACCGGGGAGCTGTTTTTT | CANSFEGVSTGELFF
TRBJ1-1 | TRBV29-1 | TRBD1 | - | TGCGTTGATCCCCCGACAGGGTACACTGAAGCTTTCTTT | CVDPPTGYTEAFF
TRBJ1-5 | TRBV18 | - | few | TGTGCCAGCTCACCATACAGGGAAACGGGTAGCAATCAGCCCCAGCATTTT | CASSPYRETGSNQPQHF
TRBJ2-6 | TRBV7-9 | TRBD1 | many | TGTGCCAGCAGCCACGGACAGGGCCTCTCTGGGGCCAACGTCCTGACTTTC | CASSHGQGLSGANVLTF
TRBJ1-2 | TRBV7-2 | TRBD1 | many | TGTGCCAGCAGCTCGTACAGGGGGCATGATGGCTACACCTTC | CASSSYRGHDGYTF
TRBJ2-6 | TRBV6-1 | - | - | TGTGCCAGCCCGAAGGAAGGTCAGGGTGACTCTGGGGCCAACGTCCTGACTTTC | CASPKEGQGDSGANVLTF
TRBJ1-2 | TRBV20-1 | - | many | TGCAGTGCTAGAAAATTGCCCGTATCCCCTGGGGGCTACACCTTC | CSARKLPVSPGGYTF
TRBJ1-2 | TRBV12-3/TRBV12-4 | TRBD1 | many | TGTGCCAGCAGTTCTACAGGGGGTTACGCTAACTATGGCTACACCTTC | CASSSTGGYANYGYTF
TRBJ2-6 | TRBV7-3 | TRBD1 | many | TGTGCCAGCAGCCTACAGGGGGCTGGGGCCAACGTCCTGACTTTC | CASSLQGAGANVLTF